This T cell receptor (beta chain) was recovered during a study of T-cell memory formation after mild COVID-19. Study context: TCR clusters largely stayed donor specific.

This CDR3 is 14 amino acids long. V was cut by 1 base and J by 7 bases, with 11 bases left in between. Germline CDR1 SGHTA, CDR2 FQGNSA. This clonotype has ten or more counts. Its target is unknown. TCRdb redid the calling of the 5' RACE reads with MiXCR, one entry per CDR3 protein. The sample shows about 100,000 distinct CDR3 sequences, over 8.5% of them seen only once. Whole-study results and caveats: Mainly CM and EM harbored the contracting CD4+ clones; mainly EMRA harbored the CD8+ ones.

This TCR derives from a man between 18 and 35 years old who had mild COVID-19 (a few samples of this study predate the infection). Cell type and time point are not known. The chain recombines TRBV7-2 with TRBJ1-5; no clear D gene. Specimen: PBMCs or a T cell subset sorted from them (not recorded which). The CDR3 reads CASSLGAGGQPQHF. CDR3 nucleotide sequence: TGTGCCAGCAGCTTAGGGGCCGGCGGGCAGCCCCAGCATTTT.